This T cell receptor (beta chain) was sequenced for a study of regulatory T cells in long-lasting Graves disease. Building the TCR beta libraries relied on iRepertoire HTBI primers, and CDR3 regions underwent Arm-PCR. TCRdb analysed the multiplex PCR reads with MiXCR anew, one entry per CDR3 protein. The sample yields around 400,000 distinct CDR3 sequences, under 25% seen once. Study-wide results and caveats: Favoring TRBV28, TRBJ1-2 and TRBJ2-5 was a feature seen in persistent disease. Among the persistent patients, 2,500 to 3,500 public clonotypes were shared, more than the 850 to 1,000 shared among new patients.

As to this clonotype: Its antigen remains unidentified.

Trimming removed 6 bases from V and 6 bases from J; junction bases left unmatched: 3. This CDR3 is built from 11 residues. CDR1 is DFQATT and CDR2 is SNEGSKA in the germline V gene (reference sequence). Time point: persistent/refractory GD, antithyroid drugs over 5 years with positive TRAb. Scientists built the TCR library using RNA that was extracted from PBMCs. Diagnosis followed American Thyroid Association guidelines for Graves' disease. From an endocrinology department in Xi'an, China, came the patients. V and J are TRBV20-1 and TRBJ2-7; 9 bases are a match to TRBD1. The sequencing here drew on peripheral blood mononuclear cells (PBMCs), taken when the disease was refractory, from a patient treated with antithyroid drugs. The clonotype was recovered from a female donor with Graves disease. CDR3 nucleotide sequence: TGCAGTGCCGGGACAGGGAGCGAGCAGTACTTC. Protein product: CSAGTGSEQYF.